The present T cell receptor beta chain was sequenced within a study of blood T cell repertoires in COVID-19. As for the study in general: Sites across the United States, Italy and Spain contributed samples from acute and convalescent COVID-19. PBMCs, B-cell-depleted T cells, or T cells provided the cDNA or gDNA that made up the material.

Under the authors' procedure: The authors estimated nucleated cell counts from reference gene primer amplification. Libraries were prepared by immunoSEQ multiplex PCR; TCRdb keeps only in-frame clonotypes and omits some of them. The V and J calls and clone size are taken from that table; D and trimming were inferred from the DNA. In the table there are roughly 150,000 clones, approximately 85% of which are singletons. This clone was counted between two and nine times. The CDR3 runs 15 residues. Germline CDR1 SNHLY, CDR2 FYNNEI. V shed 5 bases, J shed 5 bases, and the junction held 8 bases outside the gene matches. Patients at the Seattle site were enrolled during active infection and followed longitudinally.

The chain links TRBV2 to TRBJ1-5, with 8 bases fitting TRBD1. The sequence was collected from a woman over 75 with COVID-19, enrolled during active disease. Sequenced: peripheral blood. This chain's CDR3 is CASSNQGAGDQPQHF. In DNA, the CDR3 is TGTGCCAGCAGTAACCAGGGGGCTGGCGATCAGCCCCAGCATTTT.